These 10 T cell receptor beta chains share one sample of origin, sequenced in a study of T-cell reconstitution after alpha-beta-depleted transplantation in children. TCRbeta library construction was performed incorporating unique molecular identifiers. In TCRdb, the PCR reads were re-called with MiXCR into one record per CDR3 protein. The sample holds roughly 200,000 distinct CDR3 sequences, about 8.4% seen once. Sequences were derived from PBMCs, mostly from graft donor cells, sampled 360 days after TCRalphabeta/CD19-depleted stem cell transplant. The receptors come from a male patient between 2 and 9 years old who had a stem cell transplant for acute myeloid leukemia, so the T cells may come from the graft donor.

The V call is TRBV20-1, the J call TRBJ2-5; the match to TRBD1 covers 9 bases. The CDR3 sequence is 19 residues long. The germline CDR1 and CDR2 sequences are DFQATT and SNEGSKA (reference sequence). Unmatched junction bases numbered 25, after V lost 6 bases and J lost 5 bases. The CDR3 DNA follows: TGCAGTGCGCAGAGCTTACCGGGACAGGGCGTTGCCAGTGGGGAGACCCAGTACTTC. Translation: CSAQSLPGQGVASGETQYF.

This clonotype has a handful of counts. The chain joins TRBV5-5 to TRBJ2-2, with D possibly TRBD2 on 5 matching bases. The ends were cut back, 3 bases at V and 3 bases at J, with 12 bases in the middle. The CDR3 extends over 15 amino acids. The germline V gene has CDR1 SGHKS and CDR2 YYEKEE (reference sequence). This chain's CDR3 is CASSSVATDTGELFF. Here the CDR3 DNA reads TGTGCCAGCAGCTCTGTAGCGACCGACACCGGGGAGCTGTTTTTT.

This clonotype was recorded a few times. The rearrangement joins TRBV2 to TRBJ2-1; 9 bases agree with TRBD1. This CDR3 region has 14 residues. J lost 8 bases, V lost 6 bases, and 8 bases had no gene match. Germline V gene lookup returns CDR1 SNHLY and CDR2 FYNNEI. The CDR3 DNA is TGTGCCAGCAGGCGGGACAGGGTGGCACATGAGCAGTTCTTC. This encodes CASRRDRVAHEQFF.

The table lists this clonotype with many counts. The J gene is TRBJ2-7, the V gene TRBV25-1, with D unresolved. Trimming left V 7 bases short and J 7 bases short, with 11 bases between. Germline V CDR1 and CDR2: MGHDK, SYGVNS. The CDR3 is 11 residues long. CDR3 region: CASNDEGEQYF. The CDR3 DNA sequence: TGTGCCAGCAACGACGAAGGGGAGCAGTACTTC.

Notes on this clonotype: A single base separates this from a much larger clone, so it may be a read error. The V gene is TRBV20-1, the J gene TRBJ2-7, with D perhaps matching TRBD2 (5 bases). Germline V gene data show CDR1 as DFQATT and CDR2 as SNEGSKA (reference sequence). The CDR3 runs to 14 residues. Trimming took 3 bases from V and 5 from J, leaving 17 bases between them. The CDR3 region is CSARGDAATNEQYF. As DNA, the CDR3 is TGCAGTGCTAGGGGCGACGCCGCGACTAACGAGCAGTACTTC.

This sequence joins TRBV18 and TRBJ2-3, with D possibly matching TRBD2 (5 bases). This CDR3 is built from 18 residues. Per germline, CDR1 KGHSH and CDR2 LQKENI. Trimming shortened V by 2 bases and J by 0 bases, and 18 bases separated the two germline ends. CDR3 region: CASSPDLRRAASTDTQYF. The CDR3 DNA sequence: TGTGCCAGCTCACCAGACCTGCGGCGAGCGGCTAGCACAGATACGCAGTATTTT.

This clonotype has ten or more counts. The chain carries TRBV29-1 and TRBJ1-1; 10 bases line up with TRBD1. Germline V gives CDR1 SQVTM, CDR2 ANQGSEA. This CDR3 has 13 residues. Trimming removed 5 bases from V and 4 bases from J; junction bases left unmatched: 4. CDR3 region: CSVSRDRGTEAFF. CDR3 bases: TGCAGCGTTTCCCGGGACAGGGGCACTGAAGCTTTCTTT.

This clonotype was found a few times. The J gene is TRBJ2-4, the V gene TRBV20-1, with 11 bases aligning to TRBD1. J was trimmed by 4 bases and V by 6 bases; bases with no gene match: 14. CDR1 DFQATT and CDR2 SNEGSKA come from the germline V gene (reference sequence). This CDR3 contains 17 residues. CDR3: CSAGIAPGTGGKNIQYF. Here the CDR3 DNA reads TGCAGTGCGGGCATCGCGCCAGGGACAGGGGGTAAAAACATTCAGTACTTC.

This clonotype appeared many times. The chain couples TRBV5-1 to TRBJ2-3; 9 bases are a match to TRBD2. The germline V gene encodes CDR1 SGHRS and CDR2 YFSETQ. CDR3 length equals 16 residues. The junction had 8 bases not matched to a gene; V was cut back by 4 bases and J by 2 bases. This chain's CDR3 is CASSPRLADYTDTQYF. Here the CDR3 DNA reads TGCGCCAGCAGCCCAAGACTAGCGGACTACACAGATACGCAGTATTTT.

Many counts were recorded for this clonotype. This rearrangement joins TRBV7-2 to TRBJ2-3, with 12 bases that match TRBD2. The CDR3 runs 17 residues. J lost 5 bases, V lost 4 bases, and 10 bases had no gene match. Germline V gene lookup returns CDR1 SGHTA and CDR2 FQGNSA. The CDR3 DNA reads TGTGCCAGCAGCTCTCCGGCTAGCGGGGGGGCCGTAGATACGCAGTATTTT. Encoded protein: CASSSPASGGAVDTQYF. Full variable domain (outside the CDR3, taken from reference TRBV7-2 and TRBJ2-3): GAGVSQSPSNKVTEKGKDVELRCDPISGHTALYWYRQSLGQGLEFLIYFQGNSAPDKSGLPSDRFSAERTGGSVSTLTIQRTQQEDSAVYLCASSSPASGGAVDTQYFGPGTRLTVL.